These 9 T cell receptor beta chains came from one sample sequenced in a study of blood T cell repertoires in COVID-19. TCRdb's copy holds only in-frame clones and misses some; the assay was immunoSEQ multiplex PCR. The table has 140,000 to 150,000 clones, 70% to 90% seen once. The sample comprised peripheral blood. These receptor sequences come from a woman aged 55 to 70 with COVID-19, enrolled during active disease.

This chain links TRBV28 with TRBJ2-4; 8 positions agree with TRBD1. Germline values: CDR1 MDHEN, CDR2 SYDVKM. The CDR3 length is 14 residues. The junction had 10 bases not matched to a gene; V was cut back by 10 bases and J by 5 bases. CDR3 in DNA: TGTGCCACTTTTACCCAGGGGGCGCAAAACATTCAGTACTTC. This codes for CATFTQGAQNIQYF. Looking up the rest from reference TRBV28 and TRBJ2-4 gives the full variable domain: DVKVTQSSRYLVKRTGEKVFLECVQDMDHENMFWYRQDPGLGLRLIYFSYDVKMKEKGDIPEGYSVSREKKERFSLILESASTNQTSMYLCATFTQGAQNIQYFGAGTRLSVL.

V and J are TRBV7-6 and TRBJ2-5, with no clear D. The CDR3 totals 11 residues. V dropped 3 bases and J dropped 5 bases, with 4 bases sitting between them. Germline V CDR1 and CDR2: SGHVS, FNYEAQ. CDR3 DNA: TGTGCCAGCAGCTTCGGGGAGACCCAGTACTTC. Residues: CASSFGETQYF. Full variable domain (rest looked up from reference TRBV7-6 and TRBJ2-5): GAGVSQSPRYKVTKRGQDVALRCDPISGHVSLYWYRQALGQGPEFLTYFNYEAQQDKSGLPNDRFSAERPEGSISTLTIQRTEQRDSAMYRCASSFGETQYFGPGTRLLVL.

This clone has just one count. This chain joins TRBV10-3 and TRBJ2-6; D gene uncertain. CDR3 length equals 14 residues. V was shortened by 6 bases and J by 2 bases, with 8 bases between the two germline ends. CDR1 is ENHRY, CDR2 SYGVKD, per germline. CDR3: CAIRPQTGANVLTF. The CDR3 nucleotides are TGTGCCATCAGGCCTCAGACTGGGGCCAACGTCCTGACTTTC.

The chain has TRBV27 and TRBJ2-2; D possibly corresponds to TRBD1 (6 bases). V dropped 8 bases and J dropped 2 bases, with 21 bases sitting between them. The length of the CDR3 is 17 residues. Germline V gene sequence: CDR1 MNHEY, CDR2 SMNVEV (reference sequence). The CDR3 here is CASSLGQYIDNTGELFF. The CDR3 nucleotides read TGTGCCAGCTCCCTTGGACAGTACATCGATAACACCGGGGAGCTGTTTTTT.

This clone is categorized as medium-sized. J is TRBJ1-1 and V is TRBV28; 7 bases align to TRBD1. CDR1 MDHEN and CDR2 SYDVKM come from the germline V gene. The CDR3 is made up of 17 amino acids. V lost 6 bases and J lost 0; bases outside the gene matches: 13. The CDR3 reads CASRPTGHLLMNTEAFF. The CDR3 nucleotides read TGTGCCAGCAGGCCGACAGGGCACCTTCTCATGAACACTGAAGCTTTCTTT.

The genes are TRBV5-4 and TRBJ2-5, with 11 bases aligning to TRBD2. The CDR3 runs 14 residues. Trimming cost V 4 bases and J 3 bases; bases outside gene matches: 2. CDR1 and CDR2 from the germline V gene are SGHNT and YYREEE (reference sequence). This CDR3 reads CASSTTSGEETQYF. The CDR3 nucleotides are TGTGCCAGCAGCACGACTAGCGGGGAAGAGACCCAGTACTTC.

The V call is TRBV4-1, the J call TRBJ1-4, with TRBD1 matching 7 bases. The CDR3 length is 17 residues. Germline-derived CDR1 and CDR2 are MGHRA and YSYEKL. V shed 0 bases and J 5 bases; nucleotides not matched to a gene: 9. This chain's CDR3 is CASSQDEGGLLNEKLFF. DNA of the CDR3: TGCGCCAGCAGCCAAGATGAAGGGGGCCTACTGAATGAAAAACTGTTTTTT.

V usage is TRBV4-1 and J usage is TRBJ2-7, with D unclear. The CDR3 contains 15 residues. Germline V lookup: CDR1 MGHRA, CDR2 YSYEKL. Trimming took off 1 base at V and 1 base at J, with 11 bases between the two ends. CDR3 nucleotides: TGCGCCAGCAGCCAAGGACTGTTAGGTTCCTACGAGCAGTACTTC. It yields the protein CASSQGLLGSYEQYF.

The V call is TRBV6-5, the J call TRBJ1-5; D may be TRBD1 (6 bases). The germline V gene has CDR1 MNHEY and CDR2 SVGAGI. The CDR3 totals 15 residues. V was pared by 7 bases and J by 0 bases, with 13 bases between. CDR3 bases: TGTGCCAGCACCATAGGACAGATTAGCAATCAGCCCCAGCATTTT. Encoded protein: CASTIGQISNQPQHF.